One and the same sample provided the 4 T cell receptor beta chains below, sequenced in a study of shared clonotypes between healthy human individuals. Generated by immunoSEQ multiplex PCR, the TCRdb table keeps only in-frame clones and is missing some. The data show about 300,000 clones, around 67% seen once. The sample taken for sequencing was memory CD4+ T cells sorted from blood. Regarding subset: CD45RA-negative fraction. These receptors were taken from a man aged 30 to 45 in good health.

V usage is TRBV27 and J usage is TRBJ2-7; D is uncertain. Germline-derived CDR1 and CDR2 are MNHEY and SMNVEV (reference sequence). This CDR3 comprises 13 residues. Trimming removed 6 bases from V and 0 bases from J, with 9 bases in between. CDR3: CASSRRSSYEQYF. Here the CDR3 DNA reads TGTGCCAGCAGCCGGCGGAGCTCCTACGAGCAGTACTTC.

This clone was counted between two and nine times. For the CDR3, the DNA is TGTGCCAGCAGCTTATTTACCTCCGGGGGACGGAGAGAGACCCAGTACTTC. Translated: CASSLFTSGGRRETQYF. This rearrangement joins TRBV7-8 to TRBJ2-5, with D maybe TRBD2 (6 bases). V shed 2 bases and J shed 4 bases, with 20 bases lying between them. This CDR3 has 17 amino acids. Per the germline V gene, CDR1 is SGHVS and CDR2 is FQNEAQ.

V is TRBV5-1 and J is TRBJ2-1; D possibly corresponds to TRBD2 (6 bases). Germline V CDR1 and CDR2: SGHRS, YFSETQ. V dropped 4 bases and J dropped 0 bases, with 14 bases sitting between them. CDR3 length: 16 residues. This CDR3 reads CASSLGTSPSYNEQFF. The CDR3 DNA reads TGCGCCAGCAGCCTGGGGACTTCCCCCTCCTACAATGAGCAGTTCTTC.

The J gene is TRBJ2-5, the V gene TRBV20-1; D remains unclear. The CDR3 is 11 amino acids. Looked up from germline, CDR1 is DFQATT and CDR2 is SNEGSKA (reference sequence). The CDR3 protein is CSQTPGETQYF. The CDR3 DNA is TGCAGCCAGACTCCGGGAGAGACCCAGTACTTC.